This T cell receptor (beta chain) was sequenced for a study of T cells in women clearing cervical HPV infection. About the research overall: Case blood was drawn when the lesion was first found; control blood after infection became undetectable.

TCRdb keeps only in-frame clones here, not all; method: immunoSEQ multiplex PCR. The repertoire table contains more than 45,000 clones. Specimen: blood buffy coat. The TCR originated in a woman aged 18-70 years with a cervical HPV16 infection that either progressed to CIN3+ or cleared (not recorded which).

Partial CDR3 DNA: TGTGCCAGTAGTATAGGGACTAGCGGGAACACCGGGGAG. This sequence encodes CASSIGTSGNTGE. The whole CDR3 reads CASSIGTSGNTGELFF. This chain joins TRBV19 and TRBJ2-2, with 10 bases identical to TRBD2. The CDR3 is cut off 3 residues early in the read; its end comes from the germline J gene. V lost 1 base, J lost 1 base, and 0 bases stayed unmatched. The CDR3 is 16 residues long. Germline V CDR1 and CDR2: LNHDA, SQIVND (reference sequence).